This T cell receptor beta chain was recorded in a study of T cell changes during pregnancy in multiple sclerosis. V lost 4 bases, J lost 0 bases, and 16 bases lay in between. Germline V CDR1 and CDR2: MNHEY, SMNVEV (reference sequence). The CDR3 is 17 amino acids. The data were produced by immunoSEQ multiplex PCR, yet TCRdb's version contains in-frame clones alone and is incomplete. The sample lists about 84,000 clones, over 85% seen once, with around 0.91% in the top ten. The receptor was derived from a female donor in good health, enrolled as a control in a pregnancy study. J is TRBJ2-1 and V is TRBV27; D might be TRBD2 (5 bases). Sample: peripheral blood, taken in the second trimester of pregnancy. The CDR3 spells CASSSPLRGSSYNEQFF. The CDR3, as DNA: TGTGCCAGCAGTTCCCCTCTGAGAGGGAGCTCCTACAATGAGCAGTTCTTC.